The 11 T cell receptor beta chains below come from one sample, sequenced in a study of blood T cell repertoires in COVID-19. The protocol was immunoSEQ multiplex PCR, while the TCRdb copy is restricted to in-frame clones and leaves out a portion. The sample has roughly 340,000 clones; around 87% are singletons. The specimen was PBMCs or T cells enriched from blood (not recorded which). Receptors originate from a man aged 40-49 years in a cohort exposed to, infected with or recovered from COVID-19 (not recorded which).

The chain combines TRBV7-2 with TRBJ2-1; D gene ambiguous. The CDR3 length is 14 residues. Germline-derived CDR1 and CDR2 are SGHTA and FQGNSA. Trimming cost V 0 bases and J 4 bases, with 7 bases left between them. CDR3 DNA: TGTGCCAGCAGCTTAGCATCCCATTACAATGAGCAGTTCTTC. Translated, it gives CASSLASHYNEQFF. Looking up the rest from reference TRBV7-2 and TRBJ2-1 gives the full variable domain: GAGVSQSPSNKVTEKGKDVELRCDPISGHTALYWYRQSLGQGLEFLIYFQGNSAPDKSGLPSDRFSAERTGGSVSTLTIQRTQQEDSAVYLCASSLASHYNEQFFGPGTRLTVL.

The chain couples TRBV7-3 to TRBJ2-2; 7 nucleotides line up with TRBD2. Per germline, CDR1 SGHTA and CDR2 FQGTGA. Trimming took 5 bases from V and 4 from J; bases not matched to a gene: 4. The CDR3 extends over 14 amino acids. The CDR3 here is CASSMTSITGELFF. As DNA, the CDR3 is TGTGCCAGCAGCATGACTAGCATCACCGGGGAGCTGTTTTTT.

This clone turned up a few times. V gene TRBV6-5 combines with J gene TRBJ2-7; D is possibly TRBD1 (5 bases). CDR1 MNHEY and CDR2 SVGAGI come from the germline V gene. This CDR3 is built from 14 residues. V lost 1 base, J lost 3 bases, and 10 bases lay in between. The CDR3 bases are TGTGCCAGCAGTTACTTTTTAGGGGACTACGAGCAGTACTTC. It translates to CASSYFLGDYEQYF.

CDR3 coding DNA: TGTGCCAGCAGCGTGGACAGGGCGACCTACGAGCAGTACTTC. Its translation is CASSVDRATYEQYF. The chain combines TRBV9 with TRBJ2-7; 8 bases are a match to TRBD1. This CDR3 has 14 amino acids. The ends lost 2 bases at V and 2 bases at J; junction bases unmatched: 3. CDR1 SGDLS and CDR2 YYNGEE come from the germline V gene.

In DNA form, the CDR3 reads TGTGCCAGCAGCGTGACTAGGGGCACCGGGGAGCTGTTTTTT. Protein: CASSVTRGTGELFF. V is TRBV7-2 and J is TRBJ2-2; perhaps TRBD2 as D (6 bases). V lost 5 bases, J lost 4 bases, and 11 bases lay in between. The CDR3 sequence is 14 residues long. Germline CDR1 is SGHTA and CDR2 is FQGNSA.

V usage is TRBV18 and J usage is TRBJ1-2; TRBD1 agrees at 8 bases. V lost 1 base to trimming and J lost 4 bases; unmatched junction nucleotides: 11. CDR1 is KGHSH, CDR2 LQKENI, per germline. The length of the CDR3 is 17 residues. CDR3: CASSPRLDRDLGYGYTF. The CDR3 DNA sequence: TGTGCCAGCTCACCACGTCTGGACAGGGATTTGGGCTATGGCTACACCTTC.

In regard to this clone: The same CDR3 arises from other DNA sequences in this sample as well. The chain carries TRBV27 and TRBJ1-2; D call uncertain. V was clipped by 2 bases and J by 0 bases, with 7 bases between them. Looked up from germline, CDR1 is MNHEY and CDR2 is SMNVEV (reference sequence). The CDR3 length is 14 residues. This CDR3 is CASSLGPANYGYTF. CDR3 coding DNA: TGTGCCAGCAGTTTAGGGCCAGCTAACTATGGCTACACCTTC.

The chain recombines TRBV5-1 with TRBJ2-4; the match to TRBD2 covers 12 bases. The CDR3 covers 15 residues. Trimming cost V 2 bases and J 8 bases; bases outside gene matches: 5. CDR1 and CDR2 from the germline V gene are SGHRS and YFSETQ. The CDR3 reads CASSLGTSGYDIQYF. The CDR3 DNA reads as TGCGCCAGCAGCTTAGGGACTAGCGGGTACGACATTCAGTACTTC.

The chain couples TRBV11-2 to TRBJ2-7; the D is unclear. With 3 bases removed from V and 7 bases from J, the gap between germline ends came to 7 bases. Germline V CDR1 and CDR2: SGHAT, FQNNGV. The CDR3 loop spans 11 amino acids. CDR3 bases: TGTGCCAGCAGCTTGAGAGTTGAGCAGTACTTC. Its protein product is CASSLRVEQYF.

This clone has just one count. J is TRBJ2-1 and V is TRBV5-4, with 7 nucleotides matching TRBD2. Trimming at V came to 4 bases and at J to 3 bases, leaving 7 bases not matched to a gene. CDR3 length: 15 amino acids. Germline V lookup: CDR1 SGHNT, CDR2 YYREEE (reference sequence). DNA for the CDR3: TGTGCCAGCAGCGGGGGGGGACTCCTCTACAATGAGCAGTTCTTC. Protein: CASSGGGLLYNEQFF.

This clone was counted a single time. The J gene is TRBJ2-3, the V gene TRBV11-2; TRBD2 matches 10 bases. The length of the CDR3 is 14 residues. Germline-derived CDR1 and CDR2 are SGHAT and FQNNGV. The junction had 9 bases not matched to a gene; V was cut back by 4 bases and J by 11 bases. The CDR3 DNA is TGTGCCAGCAGCTCCGGGACTAGCGCAGTTGGGCAGTATTTT. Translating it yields CASSSGTSAVGQYF.